The 10 T cell receptor beta chains below were found in one sample sequenced in a study of blood T cell repertoires in COVID-19. Clones were read by immunoSEQ multiplex PCR, and TCRdb kept only the in-frame ones, dropping some. The table shows around 100,000 clones, with around nine tenths occurring only once. Sequencing was performed on peripheral blood. The receptors were gathered from a man aged 50 to 59 with acute or convalescent COVID-19.

The J gene is TRBJ1-1, the V gene TRBV9; no firm D call. From germline, CDR1 is SGDLS and CDR2 YYNGEE. The germline V and J ends were trimmed by 4 bases and 1 base, with 5 bases remaining between them. The CDR3 is made up of 12 amino acids. The CDR3 coding sequence is TGTGCCAGCAGCCTTTCGAACACTGAAGCTTTCTTT. It specifies CASSLSNTEAFF.

CDR3 DNA: TGTGCCAGCAGCCCGCAGACAGGTGCCGAGCAGTACTTC. It encodes CASSPQTGAEQYF. This chain links TRBV7-2 with TRBJ2-7; perhaps TRBD1 as D (6 bases). Trimming took 5 bases from V and 6 from J, leaving 14 bases between them. The CDR3 length is 13 residues. Germline CDR1 reads SGHTA; CDR2 reads FQGNSA.

This chain links TRBV4-1 with TRBJ2-1; 11 bases map to TRBD2. J gave up 6 bases and V 3 bases, and 7 bases lay outside the gene matches. The CDR3 spans 16 residues. From germline, CDR1 is MGHRA and CDR2 YSYEKL. For the CDR3, the DNA is TGCGCCAGCAGCCATAAACTAGCGGGAGTCCCCAATGAGCAGTTCTTC. Protein: CASSHKLAGVPNEQFF.

The chain joins TRBV11-2 to TRBJ1-1; the D is unclear. Trimming shortened V by 2 bases and J by 10 bases, and 8 bases separated the two germline ends. Germline V gene sequence: CDR1 SGHAT, CDR2 FQNNGV. This CDR3 is built from 11 residues. Here the CDR3 reads CASSLTVRAFF. DNA of the CDR3: TGTGCCAGCAGCTTAACAGTTCGAGCTTTCTTT.

The chain combines TRBV2 with TRBJ1-1; 9 nucleotides line up with TRBD1. The CDR3 extends over 12 amino acids. CDR1 is SNHLY and CDR2 is FYNNEI in the germline V gene. V shed 5 bases and J 8 bases; nucleotides not matched to a gene: 3. The CDR3: CASSTDRGEAFF. CDR3 DNA sequence: TGTGCCAGCAGTACCGACAGGGGGGAAGCTTTCTTT.

The V and J genes are TRBV11-3 and TRBJ2-1; 8 positions match TRBD2. Looked up from germline, CDR1 is SGHNT and CDR2 is YENEEA. The CDR3 has 14 residues. V was clipped by 3 bases and J by 5 bases; unmatched bases: 3. CDR3 protein: CASSLGTRNNEQFF. The CDR3 DNA reads TGTGCCAGCAGCTTGGGGACTAGAAACAATGAGCAGTTCTTC.

This chain uses TRBV30 with TRBJ2-5, with 8 bases fitting TRBD2. The CDR3 contains 14 residues. The germline CDR1 and CDR2 sequences are GTSNPN and SVGIG (reference sequence). J gave up 1 base and V 1 base, and 2 bases lay outside the gene matches. In DNA, the CDR3 is TGTGCCTGGAGTGCAGGACTAGCCCAAGAGACCCAGTACTTC. It yields the protein CAWSAGLAQETQYF. The variable domain in full, with the rest retrieved from reference TRBV30 and TRBJ2-5, is SQTIHQWPATLVQPVGSPLSLECTVEGTSNPNLYWYRQAAGRGLQLLFYSVGIGQISSEVPQNLSASRPQDRQFILSSKKLLLSDSGFYLCAWSAGLAQETQYFGPGTRLLVL.

V and J are TRBV19 and TRBJ2-4; 8 bases line up with TRBD1. There are 15 residues in the CDR3. The V gene end was trimmed by 2 bases and the J gene end by 8 bases; junction bases not matched to a gene: 8. In germline, CDR1 is LNHDA, CDR2 SQIVND (reference sequence). The CDR3 is CASSIRAGGKDIQYF. The DNA for the CDR3 is TGTGCCAGTAGTATAAGGGCAGGGGGCAAGGACATTCAGTACTTC.

The chain recombines TRBV5-1 with TRBJ2-2; 8 bases match TRBD2. Germline loops: CDR1 SGHRS, CDR2 YFSETQ. This CDR3 contains 16 residues. With 4 bases clipped from V and 7 bases from J, the junction kept 12 bases outside the gene matches. CDR3: CASSPVAGGSGGELFF. CDR3 nucleotides: TGCGCCAGCAGCCCCGTGGCGGGAGGTTCTGGCGGGGAGCTGTTTTTT.

The chain uses TRBV11-3 and TRBJ2-7; 9 bases line up with TRBD2. Germline V gene lookup returns CDR1 SGHNT and CDR2 YENEEA. V was pared by 5 bases and J by 3 bases, with 8 bases of the junction left unmatched. This CDR3 has 15 residues. The CDR3 region is CASSLGLAFDYEQYF. The CDR3 DNA reads TGTGCCAGCAGCCTGGGACTAGCTTTCGACTACGAGCAGTACTTC.